The sequence of this TCR beta chain was determined in a study of regulatory T cells in long-lasting Graves disease. CDR3-region Arm-PCR and iRepertoire HTBI primers produced the TCR beta libraries. Each CDR3 protein is one row after TCRdb ran MiXCR on the multiplex PCR reads. The table records fewer than 450,000 distinct CDR3 sequences, about 20% of them present only once. Germline V gene lookup returns CDR1 SEHNR and CDR2 FQNEAQ (reference sequence). This CDR3 has 11 residues. Comment on this clonotype: Antigen unknown. A far larger clone differs by one base, so this is likely a read error.

The study, taken as a whole, reports: Persistent Graves' patients had lower TCR diversity than newly diagnosed ones.

Documented time point: persistent/refractory GD, antithyroid drugs over 5 years with positive TRAb. Extracted RNA from PBMCs served as the source of the TCR library. The source is a female donor with Graves disease. This material consisted of peripheral blood mononuclear cells (PBMCs), taken when the disease was refractory, from a patient treated with antithyroid drugs. V usage is TRBV7-9 and J usage is TRBJ2-7, with unresolved D. CDR3 nucleotides: TGTGCCGGCAGCTTAGCAGGCGAGCAGTACTTC. It translates to CAGSLAGEQYF.